This entry describes one TCR beta chain. What it recognizes is unknown. These data are taken from a study of memory CD4+ T cells and cytomegalovirus serostatus. V was clipped by 4 bases and J by 4 bases; unmatched bases: 5. The CDR3 length is 16 residues. Germline V gene sequence: CDR1 KGHSH, CDR2 LQKENI. The sort gate was single viable CD3+CD4+CD8-CD45RO+ cells for memory CD4+ T cells. Donors' CMV status reflects serum IgG against pp150, pp28, p38, p52. Total CD4+ T cells were enriched by CD4 positive selection. Findings and caveats of the study: CD4+ memory repertoires contained about two fifths of the 164 reported CMV TCRbeta sequences.

Sequenced by immunoSEQ multiplex PCR; TCRdb stores in-frame clones only, minus some. The profile shows about 53,000 clones, 78% of them singletons. The receptor was derived from an adult in good health and CMV-seronegative. The specimen sequenced was memory CD4+ T cells from blood. This rearrangement joins TRBV18 to TRBJ2-6, with 9 nucleotides matching TRBD1. The CDR3 region is CASSLGTGTGANVLTF. The DNA for the CDR3 is TGTGCCAGCTCACTAGGGACAGGGACGGGGGCCAACGTCCTGACTTTC.